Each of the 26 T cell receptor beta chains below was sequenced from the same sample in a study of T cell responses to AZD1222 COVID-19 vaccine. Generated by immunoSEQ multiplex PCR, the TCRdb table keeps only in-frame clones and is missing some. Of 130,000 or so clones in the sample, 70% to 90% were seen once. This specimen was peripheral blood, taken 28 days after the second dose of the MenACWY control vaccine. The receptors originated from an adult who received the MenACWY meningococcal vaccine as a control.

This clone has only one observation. The CDR3 DNA follows: TGTGCCAGCAGCTTATCCGGCCGAGCCTCCTCTGGGGCCAACGTCCTGACTTTC. Protein product: CASSLSGRASSGANVLTF. The chain has TRBV13 and TRBJ2-6; D gene ambiguous. CDR1 is PRHDT and CDR2 is FYEKMQ in the germline V gene (reference sequence). The CDR3 has 18 amino acids. V lost 2 bases and J 0 bases, leaving 14 bases between the germline ends.

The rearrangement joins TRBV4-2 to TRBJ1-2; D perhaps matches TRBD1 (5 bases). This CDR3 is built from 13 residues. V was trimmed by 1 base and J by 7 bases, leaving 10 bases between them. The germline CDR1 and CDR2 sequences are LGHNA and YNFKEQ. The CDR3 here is CASSQARGGGYTF. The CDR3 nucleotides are TGTGCCAGCAGCCAAGCAAGGGGTGGTGGCTACACCTTC.

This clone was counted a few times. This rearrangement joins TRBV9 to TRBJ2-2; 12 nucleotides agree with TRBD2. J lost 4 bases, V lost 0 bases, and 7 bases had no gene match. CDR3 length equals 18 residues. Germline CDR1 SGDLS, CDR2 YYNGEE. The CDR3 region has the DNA TGTGCCAGCAGCGTAGGTCGACTAGCGGGGGAGACCACCGGGGAGCTGTTTTTT. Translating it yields CASSVGRLAGETTGELFF.

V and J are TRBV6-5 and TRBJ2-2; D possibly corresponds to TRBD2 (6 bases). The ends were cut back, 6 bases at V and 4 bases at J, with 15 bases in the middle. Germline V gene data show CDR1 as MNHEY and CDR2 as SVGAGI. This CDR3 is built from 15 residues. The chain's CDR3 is CASSPGREITGELFF. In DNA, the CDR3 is TGTGCCAGCAGCCCCGGGCGGGAAATCACCGGGGAGCTGTTTTTT.

CDR3 amino acids: CASSEGQGLGETQYF. In DNA form, the CDR3 reads TGTGCCAGCAGTGAAGGACAGGGGTTGGGGGAGACCCAGTACTTC. The chain couples TRBV6-1 to TRBJ2-5; TRBD1 matches at 8 bases. The CDR3 is 15 amino acids. Germline CDR1 reads MNHNS; CDR2 reads SASEGT. The trim removed 1 base at V and 5 bases at J, leaving 6 bases unmatched.

CDR3 region: CASSPEGGELFF. CDR3 DNA: TGCGCCAGCAGCCCGGAGGGCGGGGAGCTGTTTTTT. The chain is built from TRBV4-1 and TRBJ2-2, with D possibly TRBD2 on 6 matching bases. In germline, CDR1 is MGHRA, CDR2 YSYEKL. Between the trimmed V and J ends, which lost 4 bases and 7 bases, there was a span of 7 bases. This CDR3 region has 12 residues.

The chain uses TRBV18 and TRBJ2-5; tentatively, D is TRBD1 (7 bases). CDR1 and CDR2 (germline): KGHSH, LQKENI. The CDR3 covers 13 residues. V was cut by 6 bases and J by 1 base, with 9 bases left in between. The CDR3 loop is CASSQGGQETQYF. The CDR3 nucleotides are TGTGCCAGCTCCCAGGGGGGCCAAGAGACCCAGTACTTC.

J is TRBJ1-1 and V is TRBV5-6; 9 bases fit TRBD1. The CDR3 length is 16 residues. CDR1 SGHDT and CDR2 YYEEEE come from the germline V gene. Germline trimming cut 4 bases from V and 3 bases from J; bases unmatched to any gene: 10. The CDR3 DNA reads TGTGCCAGCAGCCCTTCCACAGGGGGCGCGGACACTGAAGCTTTCTTT. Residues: CASSPSTGGADTEAFF.

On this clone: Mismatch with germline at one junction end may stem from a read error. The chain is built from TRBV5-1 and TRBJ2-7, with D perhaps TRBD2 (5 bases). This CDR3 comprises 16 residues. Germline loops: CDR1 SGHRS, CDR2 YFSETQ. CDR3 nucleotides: TGCGCCAGCAGCTTGGCCGGGAAGGTTCCCTCCCACGAGCAGTACTTC. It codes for CASSLAGKVPSHEQYF.

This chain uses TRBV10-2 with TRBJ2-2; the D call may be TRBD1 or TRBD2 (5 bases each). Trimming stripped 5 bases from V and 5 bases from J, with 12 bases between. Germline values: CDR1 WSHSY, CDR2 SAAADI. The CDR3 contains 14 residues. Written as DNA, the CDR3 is TGCGCCAGCAGTTGGGACCTAAGAACCGGGGAGCTGTTTTTT. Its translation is CASSWDLRTGELFF.

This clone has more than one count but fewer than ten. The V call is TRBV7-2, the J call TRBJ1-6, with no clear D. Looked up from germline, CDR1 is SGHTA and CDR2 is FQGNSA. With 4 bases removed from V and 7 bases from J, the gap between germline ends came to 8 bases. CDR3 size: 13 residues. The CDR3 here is CASSSSMNSPLHF. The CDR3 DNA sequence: TGTGCCAGCAGCTCTTCTATGAATTCACCCCTCCACTTT.

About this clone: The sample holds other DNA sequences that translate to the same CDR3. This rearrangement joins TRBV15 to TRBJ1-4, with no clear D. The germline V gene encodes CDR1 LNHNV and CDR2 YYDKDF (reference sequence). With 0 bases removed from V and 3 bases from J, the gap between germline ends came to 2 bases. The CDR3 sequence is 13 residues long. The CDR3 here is CATSRDPNEKLFF. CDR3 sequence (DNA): TGTGCCACCAGCAGAGATCCTAATGAAAAACTGTTTTTT.

CDR3 sequence (DNA): TGTGCCATCAGTGAGGGACCGGGACAGGGATCCTACGAGCAGTACGTC. Translated: CAISEGPGQGSYEQYV. J is TRBJ2-7 and V is TRBV10-3, with 9 bases identical to TRBD1. The trim removed 2 bases at V and 1 base at J, leaving 6 bases unmatched. The germline CDR1 and CDR2 sequences are ENHRY and SYGVKD. CDR3 size: 16 residues.

CDR3 loop: CASSDWAMPGAFF. CDR3 in DNA: TGTGCCAGCAGTGATTGGGCGATGCCTGGAGCTTTCTTT. This sequence joins TRBV6-1 and TRBJ1-1; no reliable D call. CDR3 length equals 13 residues. V was pared by 3 bases and J by 10 bases, with 15 bases between. CDR1 is MNHNS, CDR2 SASEGT, per germline.

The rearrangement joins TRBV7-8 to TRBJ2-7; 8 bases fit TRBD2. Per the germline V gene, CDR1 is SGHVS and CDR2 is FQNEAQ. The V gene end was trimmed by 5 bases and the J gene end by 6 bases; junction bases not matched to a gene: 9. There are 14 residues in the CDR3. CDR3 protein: CASSLGRRGVEQYF. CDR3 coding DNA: TGTGCCAGCAGCCTTGGACGGCGGGGGGTCGAGCAGTACTTC.

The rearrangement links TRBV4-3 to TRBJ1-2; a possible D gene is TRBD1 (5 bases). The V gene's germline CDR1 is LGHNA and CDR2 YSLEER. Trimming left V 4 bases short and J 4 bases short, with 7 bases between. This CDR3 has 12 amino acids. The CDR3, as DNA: TGCGCCAGCAGCCGTACAGGCTATGGCTACACCTTC. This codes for CASSRTGYGYTF.

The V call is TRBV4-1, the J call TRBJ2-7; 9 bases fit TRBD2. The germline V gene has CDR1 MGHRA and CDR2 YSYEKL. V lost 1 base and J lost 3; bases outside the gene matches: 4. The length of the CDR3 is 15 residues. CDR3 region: CASSQGSGGRYEQYV. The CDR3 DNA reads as TGCGCCAGCAGCCAAGGGAGCGGGGGGCGCTACGAGCAGTACGTC.

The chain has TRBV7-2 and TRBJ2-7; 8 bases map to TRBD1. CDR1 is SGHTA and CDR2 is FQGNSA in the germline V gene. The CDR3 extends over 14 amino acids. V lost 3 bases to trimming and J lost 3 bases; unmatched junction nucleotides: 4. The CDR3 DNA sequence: TGTGCCAGCAGCTTCCAGGGGGCAAACTACGAGCAGTACTTC. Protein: CASSFQGANYEQYF.

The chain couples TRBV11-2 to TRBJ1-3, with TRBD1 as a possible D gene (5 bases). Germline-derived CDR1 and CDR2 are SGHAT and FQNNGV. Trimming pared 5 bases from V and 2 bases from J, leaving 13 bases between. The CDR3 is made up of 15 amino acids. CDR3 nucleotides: TGTGCCAGCAGCCCAAGTCGAGGGGCTGGAAACACCATATATTTT. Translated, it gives CASSPSRGAGNTIYF.

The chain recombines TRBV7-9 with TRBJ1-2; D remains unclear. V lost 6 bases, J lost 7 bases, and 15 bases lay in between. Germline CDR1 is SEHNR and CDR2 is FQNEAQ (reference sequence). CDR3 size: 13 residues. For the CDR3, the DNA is TGTGCCAGCAGTATGACCCAGAAAGGTGGCTACACCTTC. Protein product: CASSMTQKGGYTF. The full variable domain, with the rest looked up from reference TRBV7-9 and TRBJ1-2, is DTGVSQNPRHKITKRGQNVTFRCDPISEHNRLYWYRQTLGQGPEFLTYFQNEAQLEKSRLLSDRFSAERPKGSFSTLEIQRTEQGDSAMYLCASSMTQKGGYTFGSGTRLTVV.

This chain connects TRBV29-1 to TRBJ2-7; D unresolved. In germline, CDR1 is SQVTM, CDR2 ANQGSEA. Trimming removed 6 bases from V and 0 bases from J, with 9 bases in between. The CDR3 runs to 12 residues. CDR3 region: CSVLFSSYEQYF. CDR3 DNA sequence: TGCAGCGTCTTGTTTAGCTCCTACGAGCAGTACTTC.

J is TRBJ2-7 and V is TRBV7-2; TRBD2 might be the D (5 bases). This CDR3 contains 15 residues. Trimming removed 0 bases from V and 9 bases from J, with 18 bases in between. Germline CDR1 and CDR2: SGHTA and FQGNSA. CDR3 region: CASSLAWPPLEGQYF. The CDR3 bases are TGTGCCAGCAGCTTAGCTTGGCCCCCGCTCGAGGGGCAGTACTTC.

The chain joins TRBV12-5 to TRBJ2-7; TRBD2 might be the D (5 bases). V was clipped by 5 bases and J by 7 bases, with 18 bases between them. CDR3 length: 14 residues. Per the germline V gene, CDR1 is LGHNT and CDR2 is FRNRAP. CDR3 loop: CASGTSGTEGEQYF. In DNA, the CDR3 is TGTGCTAGTGGTACGAGCGGAACCGAAGGGGAGCAGTACTTC. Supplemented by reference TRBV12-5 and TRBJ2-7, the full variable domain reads DARVTQTPRHKVTEMGQEVTMRCQPILGHNTVFWYRQTMMQGLELLAYFRNRAPLDDSGMPKDRFSAEMPDATLATLKIQPSEPRDSAVYFCASGTSGTEGEQYFGPGTRLTVT.

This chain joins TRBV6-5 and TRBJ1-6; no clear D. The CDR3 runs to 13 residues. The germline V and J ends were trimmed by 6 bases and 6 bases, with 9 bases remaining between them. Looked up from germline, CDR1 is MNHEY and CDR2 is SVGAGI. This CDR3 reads CASSRGGNSPLHF. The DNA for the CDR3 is TGTGCCAGCAGCCGTGGAGGTAATTCACCCCTCCACTTT.

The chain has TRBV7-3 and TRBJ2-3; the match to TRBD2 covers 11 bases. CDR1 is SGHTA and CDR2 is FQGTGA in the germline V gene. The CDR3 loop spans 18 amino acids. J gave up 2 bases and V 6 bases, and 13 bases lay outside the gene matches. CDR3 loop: CASSVNLLSGRATDTQYF. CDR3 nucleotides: TGTGCCAGCAGTGTAAACCTCCTTAGCGGGAGGGCCACAGATACGCAGTATTTT.

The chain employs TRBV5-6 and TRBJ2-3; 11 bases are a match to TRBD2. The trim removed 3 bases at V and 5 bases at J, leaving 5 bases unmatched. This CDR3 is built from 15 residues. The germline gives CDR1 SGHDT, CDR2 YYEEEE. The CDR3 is CASSYGLAGGDTQYF. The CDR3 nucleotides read TGTGCCAGCAGCTACGGGCTAGCGGGAGGAGATACGCAGTATTTT. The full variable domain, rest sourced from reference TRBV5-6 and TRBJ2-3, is DAGVTQSPTHLIKTRGQQVTLRCSPKSGHDTVSWYQQALGQGPQFIFQYYEEEERQRGNFPDRFSGHQFPNYSSELNVNALLLGDSALYLCASSYGLAGGDTQYFGPGTRLTVL.